The 27 T cell receptor beta chains reported below all come from one sample, sequenced in a study of T cell responses to AZD1222 COVID-19 vaccine. Produced via immunoSEQ multiplex PCR; TCRdb's table is partial and in-frame only. The sample includes about 140,000 clones, just under 95% of them seen just once. Material: peripheral blood, obtained on day 0 of AZD1222 vaccination. These receptors all stem from an adult in good health.

This chain joins TRBV7-9 and TRBJ2-7, with D possibly being TRBD1 (5 bases). The CDR3 is 16 residues long. The V gene's germline CDR1 is SEHNR and CDR2 FQNEAQ (reference sequence). V was shortened by 0 bases and J by 5 bases, with 17 bases between the two germline ends. The CDR3 protein is CASSLARQGQRNEQYF. The CDR3, as DNA: TGTGCCAGCAGCTTAGCTCGGCAGGGCCAGAGGAACGAGCAGTACTTC.

The chain joins TRBV2 to TRBJ1-6, with 7 bases fitting TRBD1. Looked up from germline, CDR1 is SNHLY and CDR2 is FYNNEI. Unmatched junction bases numbered 9, after V lost 8 bases and J lost 5 bases. The CDR3 is 15 amino acids. This CDR3 is CASLFSGTDNSPLHF. DNA of the CDR3: TGTGCCAGCCTTTTTTCCGGGACAGATAATTCACCCCTCCACTTT.

The table lists this clone with a count of one. V gene TRBV7-9 combines with J gene TRBJ2-1; maybe TRBD1 (7 bases). Germline V lookup: CDR1 SEHNR, CDR2 FQNEAQ (reference sequence). The CDR3 length is 17 residues. V lost 2 bases, J lost 8 bases, and 22 bases lay in between. CDR3 bases: TGTGCCAGCAGCTTAAGCTTCACGGCAGGGGGGAATGATGAGCAGTTCTTC. It encodes CASSLSFTAGGNDEQFF. Full variable domain (missing parts from reference TRBV7-9 and TRBJ2-1): DTGVSQNPRHKITKRGQNVTFRCDPISEHNRLYWYRQTLGQGPEFLTYFQNEAQLEKSRLLSDRFSAERPKGSFSTLEIQRTEQGDSAMYLCASSLSFTAGGNDEQFFGPGTRLTVL.

The genes are TRBV7-2 and TRBJ1-6; D remains unclear. Looked up from germline, CDR1 is SGHTA and CDR2 is FQGNSA. The CDR3 has 17 amino acids. V was cut by 2 bases and J by 7 bases, with 18 bases left in between. DNA for the CDR3: TGTGCCAGCAGCTTAAGAATGGTGAGAGGGCCGAATTCACCCCTCCACTTT. Amino acids: CASSLRMVRGPNSPLHF.

The genes are TRBV28 and TRBJ1-5; no firm D call. Germline CDR1 and CDR2: MDHEN and SYDVKM. With 7 bases removed from V and 3 bases from J, the gap between germline ends came to 13 bases. The CDR3 spans 14 residues. The CDR3, as DNA: TGTGCCAGCAAAATAGGAGGGAACAATCAGCCCCAGCATTTT. It encodes CASKIGGNNQPQHF.

The gene calls are TRBV2 and TRBJ1-3; 9 bases line up with TRBD1. Trimming took 6 bases from V and 4 from J; bases not matched to a gene: 4. The CDR3 is 14 residues long. Germline V lookup: CDR1 SNHLY, CDR2 FYNNEI. The CDR3 sequence: CASRGQGLGNTIYF. The CDR3 region has the DNA TGTGCCAGCAGGGGACAGGGCTTAGGAAACACCATATATTTT.

In regard to this clone: This same CDR3 is encoded by further DNA sequences in the sample. The rearrangement joins TRBV7-9 to TRBJ1-5, with no clear D. CDR1 SEHNR and CDR2 FQNEAQ come from the germline V gene (reference sequence). The CDR3 covers 12 residues. Trimming removed 1 base from V and 6 bases from J, with 4 bases in between. CDR3 bases: TGTGCCAGCAGCTTAGGAAGTCAGCCCCAGCATTTT. Protein: CASSLGSQPQHF.

The chain employs TRBV5-1 and TRBJ2-1; tentatively, D is TRBD2 (5 bases). Germline CDR1 reads SGHRS; CDR2 reads YFSETQ. This CDR3 has 13 amino acids. Trimming pared 7 bases from V and 2 bases from J, leaving 10 bases between. The CDR3 DNA reads TGCGCCAGCCGGGATACTACCTACAATGAGCAGTTCTTC. This translates into CASRDTTYNEQFF.

This CDR3 is CASSEWTADYGYTF. CDR3 sequence (DNA): TGTGCCAGCAGTGAATGGACGGCGGACTATGGCTACACCTTC. The chain employs TRBV6-1 and TRBJ1-2; no clear D gene. The CDR3 length is 14 residues. Germline-derived CDR1 and CDR2 are MNHNS and SASEGT. V lost 2 bases, J lost 3 bases, and 10 bases lay in between.

The chain uses TRBV28 and TRBJ1-1; D remains unclear. The CDR3 is 15 amino acids. The V and J ends lost 6 bases and 2 bases respectively, with 16 bases between them. Germline assignment: CDR1 MDHEN and CDR2 SYDVKM. The CDR3 region is CASSLSTRLNTEAFF. The CDR3 coding sequence is TGTGCCAGCAGCCTTTCGACAAGACTCAACACTGAAGCTTTCTTT.

This clone has only one observation. This chain uses TRBV11-2 with TRBJ1-1; D is uncertain. V lost 4 bases and J lost 0, with 6 bases in between. The germline V gene has CDR1 SGHAT and CDR2 FQNNGV. There are 13 residues in the CDR3. CDR3 DNA: TGTGCCAGCAGCTCCAGCCTGAACACTGAAGCTTTCTTT. It is translated as CASSSSLNTEAFF.

A single count supports this clone. The rearrangement uses TRBV6-6 and TRBJ2-7; tentatively, D is TRBD1 or TRBD2 (6 bases each). Per germline, CDR1 MNHNY and CDR2 SVGAGI (reference sequence). Trimming stripped 6 bases from V and 2 bases from J, with 20 bases between. The CDR3 has 16 residues. The CDR3, as DNA: TGTGCCAGCAGGCAAAACAGGGAGGTGGCAGCCTACGAGCAGTACTTC. It codes for CASRQNREVAAYEQYF.

This sequence joins TRBV6-5 and TRBJ2-1; possibly TRBD1 for D (5 bases). CDR3 length: 11 amino acids. V was cut by 11 bases and J by 9 bases, with 14 bases left in between. Looked up from germline, CDR1 is MNHEY and CDR2 is SVGAGI. The CDR3 sequence is CAGSGRGEQFF. The CDR3 DNA is TGTGCCGGATCAGGGCGTGGTGAGCAGTTCTTC.

This chain joins TRBV5-6 and TRBJ1-6, with a possible D match to TRBD1 (5 bases). Per germline, CDR1 SGHDT and CDR2 YYEEEE. V shed 1 base and J shed 10 bases, with 12 bases lying between them. The CDR3 has 14 residues. CDR3 nucleotide sequence: TGTGCCAGCAGCTTGTGGGCAGGGCGCTCACCCCTCCACTTT. This codes for CASSLWAGRSPLHF.

J is TRBJ1-4 and V is TRBV10-2, with TRBD1 as a possible D gene (5 bases). V shed 8 bases and J shed 3 bases, with 13 bases lying between them. Germline loops: CDR1 WSHSY, CDR2 SAAADI. The CDR3 sequence is 14 residues long. The CDR3 DNA sequence: TGCGCCAGCGTCAGCGGGGGGGCTAATGAAAAACTGTTTTTT. This gives the protein CASVSGGANEKLFF.

The chain has TRBV14 and TRBJ2-2; TRBD2 agrees at 9 bases. J gave up 3 bases and V 2 bases, and 1 base lay outside the gene matches. The germline V gene encodes CDR1 SGHDN and CDR2 FVKESK. The length of the CDR3 is 15 residues. The CDR3 sequence: CASSQLAGHTGELFF. The CDR3 coding sequence is TGTGCCAGCAGCCAACTAGCGGGACACACCGGGGAGCTGTTTTTT.

This chain connects TRBV7-8 to TRBJ1-2; D is undetermined. This CDR3 is built from 11 residues. V was trimmed by 8 bases and J by 8 bases, leaving 12 bases between them. Germline V CDR1 and CDR2: SGHVS, FQNEAQ. The CDR3 protein is CASGELPGYTF. CDR3 bases: TGTGCCAGCGGCGAACTCCCGGGCTACACCTTC.

The chain carries TRBV28 and TRBJ2-7; D is possibly TRBD1 or TRBD2 (6 bases each). Trimming shortened V by 6 bases and J by 1 base, and 16 bases separated the two germline ends. CDR1 and CDR2 from the germline V gene are MDHEN and SYDVKM. The CDR3 is made up of 15 amino acids. Here the CDR3 DNA reads TGTGCCAGCAGCTCTGGAGGGGGTTTATCCTACGAGCAGTACTTC. It translates to CASSSGGGLSYEQYF.

This chain joins TRBV21-1 and TRBJ1-2. TRBV21-1 is reported as a pseudogene. The CDR3 is made up of 16 amino acids. CDR3: CASSIVSKRPRRGYTF. CDR3 bases: TGTGCCAGCAGCATCGTCAGCAAACGTCCGCGTCGAGGCTACACCTTC.

The chain is built from TRBV5-1 and TRBJ2-7, with 11 bases aligning to TRBD1. CDR3 size: 14 residues. V dropped 3 bases and J dropped 5; count of bases not matched to a gene: 4. Germline CDR1 SGHRS, CDR2 YFSETQ. In nucleotides, the CDR3 is TGCGCCAGCAGCTCAGGACAGGGGGCTGACGAGCAGTACTTC. Translating gives CASSSGQGADEQYF.

As concerns this clone: The same CDR3 is also encoded by other DNA sequences in this sample. DNA of the CDR3: TGCGCCAGCAGCTTGGAGGGCACACAAGAGACCCAGTACTTC. It encodes CASSLEGTQETQYF. The chain combines TRBV5-1 with TRBJ2-5; D is uncertain. CDR1 SGHRS and CDR2 YFSETQ come from the germline V gene. Trimming left V 0 bases short and J 2 bases short, with 8 bases between. This CDR3 has 14 amino acids.

In this sample, this clone turned up a few times. The chain has TRBV7-9 and TRBJ2-1, with 10 bases fitting TRBD2. The CDR3 runs 15 residues. Germline assignment: CDR1 SEHNR and CDR2 FQNEAQ (reference sequence). After removal of 5 bases from V and 5 bases from J, the junction contained 6 bases not matched to a gene. The CDR3 DNA sequence: TGTGCCAGCAGCCCGGGGACTAGCGAGAACAATGAGCAGTTCTTC. It translates to CASSPGTSENNEQFF.

The chain has TRBV4-2 and TRBJ2-5; no clear D gene. This CDR3 has 10 amino acids. V dropped 6 bases and J dropped 5 bases, with 4 bases sitting between them. Germline-derived CDR1 and CDR2 are LGHNA and YNFKEQ. CDR3 nucleotide sequence: TGTGCCAGCAGAGGGGAGACCCAGTACTTC. Its protein product is CASRGETQYF.

V and J are TRBV4-2 and TRBJ2-3; no definite D call. The germline V and J ends were trimmed by 2 bases and 4 bases, with 10 bases remaining between them. The germline V gene encodes CDR1 LGHNA and CDR2 YNFKEQ. The CDR3 extends over 14 amino acids. In DNA, the CDR3 is TGTGCCAGCAGCCAAAACACACAGCCAGATACGCAGTATTTT. Residues: CASSQNTQPDTQYF.

The gene calls are TRBV19 and TRBJ2-2; D gene unclear. Germline CDR1 reads LNHDA; CDR2 reads SQIVND (reference sequence). This CDR3 comprises 14 residues. Trimming took off 3 bases at V and 3 bases at J, with 8 bases between the two ends. This chain's CDR3 is CASSMTLDTGELFF. The CDR3 nucleotides are TGTGCCAGTAGTATGACGTTAGACACCGGGGAGCTGTTTTTT.

The chain employs TRBV19 and TRBJ1-6, with D possibly TRBD1 on 6 matching bases. The germline CDR1 and CDR2 sequences are LNHDA and SQIVND (reference sequence). The ends were cut back, 1 base at V and 10 bases at J, with 8 bases in the middle. CDR3 length: 13 amino acids. Written as DNA, the CDR3 is TGTGCCAGTAGTATAGCAGGGGAGTCACCCCTCCACTTT. Its protein product is CASSIAGESPLHF.

The rearrangement links TRBV18 to TRBJ1-6; D uncertain. V lost 6 bases and J lost 1, with 4 bases in between. Germline loops: CDR1 KGHSH, CDR2 LQKENI. The CDR3 length is 13 residues. The CDR3 DNA reads TGTGCCAGCTCGGTATCCTATAATTCACCCCTCCACTTT. Amino acid sequence: CASSVSYNSPLHF.